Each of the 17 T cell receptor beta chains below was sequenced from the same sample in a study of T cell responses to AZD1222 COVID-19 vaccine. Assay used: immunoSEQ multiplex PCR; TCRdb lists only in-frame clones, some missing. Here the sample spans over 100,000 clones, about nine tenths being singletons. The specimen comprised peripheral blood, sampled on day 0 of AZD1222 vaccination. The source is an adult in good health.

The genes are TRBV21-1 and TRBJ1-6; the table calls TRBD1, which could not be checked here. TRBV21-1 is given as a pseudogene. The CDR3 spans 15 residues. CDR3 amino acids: CASSVHQGPYSPLHF. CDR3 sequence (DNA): TGTGCCAGCAGCGTCCACCAGGGGCCCTATTCACCCCTCCACTTT.

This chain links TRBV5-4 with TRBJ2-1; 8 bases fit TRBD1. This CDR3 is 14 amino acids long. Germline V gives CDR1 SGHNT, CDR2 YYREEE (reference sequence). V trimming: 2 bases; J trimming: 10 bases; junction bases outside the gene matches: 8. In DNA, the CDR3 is TGTGCCAGCAGCTTAAGGACAGGGAGAAACGAGCAGTTCTTC. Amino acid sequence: CASSLRTGRNEQFF.

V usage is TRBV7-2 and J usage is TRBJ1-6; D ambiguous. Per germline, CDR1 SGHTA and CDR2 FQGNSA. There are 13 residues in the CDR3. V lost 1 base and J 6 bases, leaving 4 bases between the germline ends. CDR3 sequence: CASSLDGNSPLHF. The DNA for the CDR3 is TGTGCCAGCAGCTTAGACGGTAATTCACCCCTCCACTTT.

In DNA form, the CDR3 reads TGTGCCTGGAGTGGGTCCTTGGGTAGGGAACTGTTTTTT. Translating gives CAWSGSLGRELFF. V usage is TRBV30 and J usage is TRBJ1-4; D gene uncertain. Germline V gives CDR1 GTSNPN, CDR2 SVGIG (reference sequence). The CDR3 length is 13 residues. V gave up 1 base and J gave up 12 bases, with 15 bases separating them.

CDR3 nucleotide sequence: TGTGCCAGCAGCGCGGGACTTTTTGGCTACACCTTC. Translation gives CASSAGLFGYTF. V and J are TRBV9 and TRBJ1-2, with D possibly TRBD1 on 5 matching bases. V gave up 3 bases and J gave up 7 bases, with 10 bases separating them. Germline CDR1 SGDLS, CDR2 YYNGEE. The CDR3 is 12 amino acids.

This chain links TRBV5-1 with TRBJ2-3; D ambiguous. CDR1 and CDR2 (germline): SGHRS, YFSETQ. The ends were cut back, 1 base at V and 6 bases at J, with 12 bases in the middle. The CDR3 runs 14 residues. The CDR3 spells CASSLPPAEDTQYF. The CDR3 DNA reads TGCGCCAGCAGCTTGCCCCCGGCCGAGGATACGCAGTATTTT.

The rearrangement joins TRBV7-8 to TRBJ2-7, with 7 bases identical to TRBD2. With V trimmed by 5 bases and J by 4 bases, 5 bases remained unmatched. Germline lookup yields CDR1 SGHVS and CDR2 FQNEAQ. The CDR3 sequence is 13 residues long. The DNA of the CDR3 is TGTGCCAGCAGCGAGGGACTATGGTACGAGCAGTACTTC. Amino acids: CASSEGLWYEQYF.

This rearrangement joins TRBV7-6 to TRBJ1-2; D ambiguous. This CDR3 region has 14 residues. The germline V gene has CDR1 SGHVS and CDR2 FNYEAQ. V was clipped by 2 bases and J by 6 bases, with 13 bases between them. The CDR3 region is CASSLQAAPDGYTF. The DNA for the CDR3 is TGTGCCAGCAGCTTACAAGCGGCGCCTGATGGCTACACCTTC. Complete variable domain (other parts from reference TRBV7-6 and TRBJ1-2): GAGVSQSPRYKVTKRGQDVALRCDPISGHVSLYWYRQALGQGPEFLTYFNYEAQQDKSGLPNDRFSAERPEGSISTLTIQRTEQRDSAMYRCASSLQAAPDGYTFGSGTRLTVV.

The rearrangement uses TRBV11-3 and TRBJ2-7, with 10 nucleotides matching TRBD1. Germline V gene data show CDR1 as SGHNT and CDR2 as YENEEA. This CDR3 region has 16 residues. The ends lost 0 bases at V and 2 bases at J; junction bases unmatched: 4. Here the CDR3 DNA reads TGTGCCAGCAGCTTAGATCGGACAGGGGGTCCCTACGAGCAGTACTTC. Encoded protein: CASSLDRTGGPYEQYF.

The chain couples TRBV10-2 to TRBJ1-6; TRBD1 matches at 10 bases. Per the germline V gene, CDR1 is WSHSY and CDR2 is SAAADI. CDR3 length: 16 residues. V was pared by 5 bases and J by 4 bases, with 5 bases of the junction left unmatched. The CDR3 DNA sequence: TGCGCCAGCAGTTCTCCGGACAGGGGGTATAATTCACCCCTCCACTTT. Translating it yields CASSSPDRGYNSPLHF.

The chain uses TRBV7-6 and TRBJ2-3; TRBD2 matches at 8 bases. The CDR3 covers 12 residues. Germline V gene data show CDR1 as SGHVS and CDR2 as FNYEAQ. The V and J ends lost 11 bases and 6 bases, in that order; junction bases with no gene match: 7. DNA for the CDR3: TGTGCCGCGGGGGGTAGAGGGGATACGCAGTATTTT. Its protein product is CAAGGRGDTQYF.

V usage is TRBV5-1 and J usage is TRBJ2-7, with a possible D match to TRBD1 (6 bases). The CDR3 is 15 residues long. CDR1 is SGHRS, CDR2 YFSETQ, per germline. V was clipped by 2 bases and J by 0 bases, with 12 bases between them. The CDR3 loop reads CASSLQGWSSYEQYF. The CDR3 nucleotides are TGCGCCAGCAGCTTACAGGGATGGTCCTCCTACGAGCAGTACTTC.

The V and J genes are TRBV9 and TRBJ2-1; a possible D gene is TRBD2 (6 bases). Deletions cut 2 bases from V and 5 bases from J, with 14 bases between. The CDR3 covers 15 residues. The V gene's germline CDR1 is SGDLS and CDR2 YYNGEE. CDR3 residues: CASSVGTYTNNEQFF. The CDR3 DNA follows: TGTGCCAGCAGCGTCGGGACTTATACAAACAATGAGCAGTTCTTC.

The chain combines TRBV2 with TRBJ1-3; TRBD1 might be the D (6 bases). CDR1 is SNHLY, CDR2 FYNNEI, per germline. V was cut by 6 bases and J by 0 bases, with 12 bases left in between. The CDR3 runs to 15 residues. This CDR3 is CASSDRSSSGNTIYF. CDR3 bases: TGTGCCAGCAGCGACAGGAGTAGCTCTGGAAACACCATATATTTT.

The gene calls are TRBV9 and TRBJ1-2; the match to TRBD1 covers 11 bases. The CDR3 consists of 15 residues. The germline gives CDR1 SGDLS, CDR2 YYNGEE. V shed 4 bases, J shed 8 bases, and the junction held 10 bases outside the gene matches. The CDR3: CASSITGQGAGGYTF. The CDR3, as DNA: TGTGCCAGCAGCATCACTGGACAGGGGGCGGGAGGCTACACCTTC.

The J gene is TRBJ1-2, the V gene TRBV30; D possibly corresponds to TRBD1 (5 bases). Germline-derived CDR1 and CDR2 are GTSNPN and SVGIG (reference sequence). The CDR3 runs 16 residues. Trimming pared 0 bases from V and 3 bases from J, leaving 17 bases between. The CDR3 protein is CAWSVFWWGGDYGYTF. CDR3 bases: TGTGCCTGGAGTGTCTTTTGGTGGGGGGGTGACTATGGCTACACCTTC.

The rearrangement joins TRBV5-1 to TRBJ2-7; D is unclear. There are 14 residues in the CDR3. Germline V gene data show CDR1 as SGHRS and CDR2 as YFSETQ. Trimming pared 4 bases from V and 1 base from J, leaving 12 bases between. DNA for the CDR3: TGCGCCAGCAGCCAAGGACCCGGTTCCTACGAGCAGTACTTC. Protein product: CASSQGPGSYEQYF.